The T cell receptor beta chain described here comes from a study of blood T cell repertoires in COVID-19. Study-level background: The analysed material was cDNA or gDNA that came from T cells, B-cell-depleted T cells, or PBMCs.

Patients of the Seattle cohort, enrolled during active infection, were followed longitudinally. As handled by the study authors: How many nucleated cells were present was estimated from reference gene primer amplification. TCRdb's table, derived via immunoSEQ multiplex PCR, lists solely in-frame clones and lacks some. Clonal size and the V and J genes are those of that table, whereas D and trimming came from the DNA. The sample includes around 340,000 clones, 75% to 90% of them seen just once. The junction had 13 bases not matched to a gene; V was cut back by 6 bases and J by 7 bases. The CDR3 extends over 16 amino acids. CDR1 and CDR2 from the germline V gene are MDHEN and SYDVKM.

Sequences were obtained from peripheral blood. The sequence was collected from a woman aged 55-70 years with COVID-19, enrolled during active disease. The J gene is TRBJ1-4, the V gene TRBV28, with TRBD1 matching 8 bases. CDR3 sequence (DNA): TGTGCCAGCAGCACTACAGGACAGGGCGTTCGTGAAAAACTGTTTTTT. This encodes CASSTTGQGVREKLFF.